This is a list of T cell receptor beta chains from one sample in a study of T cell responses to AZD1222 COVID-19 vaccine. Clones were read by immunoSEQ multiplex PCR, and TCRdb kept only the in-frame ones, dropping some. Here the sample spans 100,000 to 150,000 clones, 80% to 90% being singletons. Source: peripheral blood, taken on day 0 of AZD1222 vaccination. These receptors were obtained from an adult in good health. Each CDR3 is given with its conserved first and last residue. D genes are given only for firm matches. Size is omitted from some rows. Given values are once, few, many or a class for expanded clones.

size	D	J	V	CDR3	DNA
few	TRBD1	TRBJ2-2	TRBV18	CASSPEGGANTGELFF	TGTGCCAGCTCACCAGAAGGGGGCGCGAACACCGGGGAGCTGTTTTTT
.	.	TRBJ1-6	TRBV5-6	CASSLGVTDNSPLHF	TGTGCCAGCAGCTTGGGGGTTACCGATAATTCACCCCTCCACTTT
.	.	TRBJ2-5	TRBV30	CAWMRGDGVGTQYF	TGTGCCTGGATGAGAGGGGATGGTGTAGGGACCCAGTACTTC
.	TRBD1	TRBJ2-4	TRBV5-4	CASSSTGGAKNIQYF	TGTGCCAGCAGCTCGACAGGGGGAGCCAAAAACATTCAGTACTTC
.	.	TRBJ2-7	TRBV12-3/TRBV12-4	CASSRTCEQYF	TGTGCCAGCAGTCGGACCTGCGAGCAGTACTTC
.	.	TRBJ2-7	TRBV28	CASSLYNEQYF	TGTGCCAGCAGTTTATATAACGAGCAGTACTTC
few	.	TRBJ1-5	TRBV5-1	CASSLGGGDQPQHF	TGCGCCAGCAGCTTGGGAGGGGGGGATCAGCCCCAGCATTTT
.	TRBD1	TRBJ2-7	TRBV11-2	CASSLVFGTGTYEQYF	TGTGCCAGCAGCTTAGTTTTCGGGACAGGGACCTACGAGCAGTACTTC
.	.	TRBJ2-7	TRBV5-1	CASSKDSHYEQYF	TGCGCCAGCAGCAAAGACAGCCACTACGAGCAGTACTTC
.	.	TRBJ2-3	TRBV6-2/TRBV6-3	CASSYPGLLITDTQYF	TGTGCCAGCAGTTACCCAGGACTTCTCATCACAGATACGCAGTATTTT
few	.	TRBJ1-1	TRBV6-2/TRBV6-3	CASSKWLGANTEAFF	TGTGCCAGCAGTAAGTGGTTGGGCGCAAACACTGAAGCTTTCTTT
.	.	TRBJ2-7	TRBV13	CASSLGGSYEQYF	TGTGCCAGCAGCTTAGGAGGTTCCTACGAGCAGTACTTC
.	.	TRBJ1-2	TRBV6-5	CATQRDGLEYGYTF	TGTGCCACTCAGAGGGACGGCTTGGAGTATGGCTACACCTTC
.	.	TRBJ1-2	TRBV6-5	CASRGDLDGYTF	TGTGCCAGCCGGGGTGACCTTGACGGCTACACCTTC
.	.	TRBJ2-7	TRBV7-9	CASSPGLSSDEQYF	TGTGCCAGCAGCCCGGGCCTGTCCTCTGACGAGCAGTACTTC
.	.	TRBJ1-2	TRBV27	CASSLSGGVGYTF	TGTGCCAGCAGTTTATCTGGAGGGGTGGGCTACACCTTC
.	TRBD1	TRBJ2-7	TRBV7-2	CASSLELGNRGIYEQYF	TGTGCCAGCAGCTTAGAATTAGGGAACAGGGGAATTTACGAGCAGTACTTC
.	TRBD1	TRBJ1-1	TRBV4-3	CASSQDWGQRGTEAFF	TGCGCCAGCAGCCAAGATTGGGGACAGCGGGGTACTGAAGCTTTCTTT
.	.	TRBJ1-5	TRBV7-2	CASSLMLGANQPQHF	TGTGCCAGCAGCCTTATGCTGGGTGCAAATCAGCCCCAGCATTTT
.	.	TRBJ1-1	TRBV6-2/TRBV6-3	CASSYLGLNTEAFF	TGTGCCAGCAGTTACCTCGGGCTGAACACTGAAGCTTTCTTT
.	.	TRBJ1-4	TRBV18	CASSLNQGPGEKLFF	TGTGCCAGCTCACTAAACCAGGGGCCAGGGGAAAAACTGTTTTTT
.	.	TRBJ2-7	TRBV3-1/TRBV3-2	CASSQDRREQYF	TGTGCCAGCAGCCAAGATCGTCGCGAGCAGTACTTC
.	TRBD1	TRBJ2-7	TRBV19	CASSRGQGEGEQYF	TGTGCCAGTAGTCGGGGACAGGGGGAGGGCGAGCAGTACTTC
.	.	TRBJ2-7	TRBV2	CASSGQALSYEQYF	TGTGCCAGCAGTGGACAGGCCCTCTCCTACGAGCAGTACTTC
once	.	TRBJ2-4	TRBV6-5	CASSLGAKNIQYF	TGTGCCAGCAGTTTGGGGGCCAAAAACATTCAGTACTTC
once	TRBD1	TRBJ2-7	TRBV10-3	CAISESGDRTSNF	TGTGCCATCAGTGAGTCAGGGGACAGGACTTCCAACTTC
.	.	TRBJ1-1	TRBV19	CASRRTTGRRDTEAFF	TGTGCCAGTAGACGAACCACAGGGCGGAGGGACACTGAAGCTTTCTTT
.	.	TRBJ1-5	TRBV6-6	CASSPGVFNQPQHF	TGTGCCAGCAGTCCAGGGGTTTTTAATCAGCCCCAGCATTTT
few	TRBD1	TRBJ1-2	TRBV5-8	CASSPGTGGYGGYTF	TGTGCCAGCAGCCCTGGGACAGGGGGCTATGGTGGCTACACCTTC
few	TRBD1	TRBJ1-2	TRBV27	CASSLSPGQGAAGYTF	TGTGCCAGCAGCTTAAGCCCGGGACAGGGGGCCGCCGGCTACACCTTC
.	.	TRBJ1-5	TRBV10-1	CASSERGDSNQPQHF	TGCGCCAGCAGTGAACGAGGGGATAGCAATCAGCCCCAGCATTTT
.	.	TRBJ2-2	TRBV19	CASKVSAGSGTGELFF	TGTGCCAGTAAAGTGAGTGCAGGGTCGGGTACCGGGGAGCTGTTTTTT
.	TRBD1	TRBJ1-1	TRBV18	CASSPQASGTGEAFF	TGTGCCAGCTCACCACAAGCTTCCGGGACAGGCGAAGCTTTCTTT
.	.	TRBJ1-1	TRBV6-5	CASGTGGTEAFF	TGTGCCAGCGGCACGGGGGGCACTGAAGCTTTCTTT
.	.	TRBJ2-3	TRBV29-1	CSVEDMDSYTDTQYF	TGCAGCGTTGAAGACATGGACAGCTACACAGATACGCAGTATTTT
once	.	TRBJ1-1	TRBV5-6	CASSLLWSSGTEAFF	TGTGCCAGCAGCTTGTTGTGGAGTAGCGGGACTGAAGCTTTCTTT
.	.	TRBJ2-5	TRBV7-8	CASNNRVGETQYF	TGTGCCAGCAACAACAGGGTGGGGGAGACCCAGTACTTC
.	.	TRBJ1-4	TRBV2	CASSGPIEKLFF	TGTGCCAGCAGTGGGCCTATTGAAAAACTGTTTTTT
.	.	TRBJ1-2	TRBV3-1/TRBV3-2	CASSQDLRGYTF	TGTGCCAGCAGCCAAGATCTGCGGGGCTACACCTTC
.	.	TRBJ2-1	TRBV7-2	CASSLLQSSYNEQFF	TGTGCCAGCAGCTTACTGCAGAGCTCCTACAATGAGCAGTTCTTC
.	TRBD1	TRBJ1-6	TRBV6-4	CASSETGGYSPLHF	TGTGCCAGCAGTGAGACAGGGGGCTATTCACCCCTCCACTTT
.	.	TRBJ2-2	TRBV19	CASRSKQWPGELFF	TGTGCCAGTAGGTCGAAACAGTGGCCCGGGGAGCTGTTTTTT
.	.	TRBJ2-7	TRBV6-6	CATRGGSYEQYF	TGTGCCACCCGGGGTGGCTCCTACGAGCAGTACTTC
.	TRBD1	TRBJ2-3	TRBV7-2	CASRGQGTDTQYF	TGTGCCAGCCGAGGACAGGGAACAGATACGCAGTATTTT
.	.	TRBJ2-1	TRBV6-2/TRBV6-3	CASSYPDNEQFF	TGTGCCAGCAGTTACCCTGACAATGAGCAGTTCTTC
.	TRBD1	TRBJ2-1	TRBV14	CASSLRTGASSYNEQFF	TGTGCCAGCAGCCTACGGACAGGGGCTAGCTCCTACAATGAGCAGTTCTTC
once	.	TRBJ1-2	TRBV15	CATSAAALLYGYTF	TGTGCCACCAGCGCCGCAGCCCTACTCTATGGCTACACCTTC
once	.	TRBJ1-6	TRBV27	CASRVEQGWDSPLHF	TGTGCCAGCAGGGTTGAACAGGGCTGGGATTCACCCCTCCACTTT
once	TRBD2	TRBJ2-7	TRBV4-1	CASSQVALGGVNYEQYF	TGCGCCAGCAGCCAAGTCGCCCTCGGGGGGGTAAACTACGAGCAGTACTTC
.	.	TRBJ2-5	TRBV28	CASSTRPRQFQETQYF	TGTGCCAGCAGCACGCGACCCCGACAGTTCCAAGAGACCCAGTACTTC
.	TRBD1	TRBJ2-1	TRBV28	CASSFLFRGQSYNEQFF	TGTGCCAGCAGTTTTCTGTTTAGGGGGCAATCCTACAATGAGCAGTTCTTC
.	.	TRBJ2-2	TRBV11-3	CASSLKLDTGELFF	TGTGCCAGCAGCTTAAAACTTGACACCGGGGAGCTGTTTTTT
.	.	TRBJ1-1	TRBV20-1	CSARGPEAFF	TGCAGTGCTAGAGGCCCTGAAGCTTTCTTT
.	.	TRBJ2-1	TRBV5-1	CASSTAGGVHNEQFF	TGCGCCAGCAGCACCGCAGGGGGGGTCCACAATGAGCAGTTCTTC
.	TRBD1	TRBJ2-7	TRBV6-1	CASSAVAGGQDISYEQYF	TGTGCCAGCAGTGCCGTAGCAGGGGGACAGGACATCTCCTACGAGCAGTACTTC
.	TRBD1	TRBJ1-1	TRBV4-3	CASSQGWGQGKTEAFF	TGCGCCAGCAGCCAAGGGTGGGGACAGGGGAAGACTGAAGCTTTCTTT